This T cell receptor beta chain was identified in a study of beta chain features in type 1 diabetes. Of the isolated RNA, all was reverse transcribed, and so the sequenced material was expressed TCRB transcripts. Assay: immunoSEQ multiplex PCR; the TCRdb copy retains only in-frame clones and omits some. The data contain approximately 250,000 clones, 16% of them seen just once; the ten biggest clones take up approximately 0.081%. Sorted populations all had greater than 98% purity. General study points: A possible short-template PCR bias applies equally to patients and controls. It was not settled here whether HLA type affects TCRB rearrangement. Type 1 diabetes patients had VDJ junctions that carried fewer insertions and more deletions. Type 1 diabetes patients had moderately but significantly shorter TCRB CDR3s in all four CD4+ subsets.

A few counts support this clone. Its antigen remains unidentified. The germline V and J ends were trimmed by 5 bases and 4 bases, with 14 bases remaining between them. CDR1 is GTSNPN and CDR2 is SVGIG in the germline V gene (reference sequence). This CDR3 is built from 13 residues. This clonotype was sampled from a man aged 25 to 45 with type 1 diabetes. The sample taken for sequencing was naive CD4+ T cells from blood. The V gene is TRBV30, the J gene TRBJ1-1; tentative D call: TRBD1 (5 bases). The CDR3 is CAWESARGTEAFF. The CDR3 DNA reads TGTGCCTGGGAATCCGCGAGGGGCACTGAAGCTTTCTTT.